This TCR beta chain was found in a study of OX40 agonist ivuxolimab in advanced cancers. Study overall: Aged about 20 to 85 with a mean of approximately 57 years, they were around 79% male. Three patients showed partial responses: one hepatocellular carcinoma and two cutaneous melanoma cases.

Some clones are missing from TCRdb's copy, which holds only in-frame ones; the method was immunoSEQ multiplex PCR. The sample yields about 48,000 clones, over 85% seen once. Study-wide results and caveats: More expanded clones were seen, on average, in CD8+ T cells than in CD4+.

On this clone: Its antigen is unidentified. One junction end disagrees with the germline gene, perhaps due to a read error.

This CDR3 has 17 residues. Looked up from germline, CDR1 is SEHNR and CDR2 is FQNEAQ (reference sequence). Material: CD4+ or CD8+ T cells sorted from blood, obtained in a trial of the OX40 agonist ivuxolimab. The clonotype was recovered from an adult with an advanced solid tumor such as melanoma, head and neck, liver or kidney cancer. The rearrangement joins TRBV7-9 to TRBJ2-7, with D perhaps matching TRBD1 (6 bases). The DNA of the CDR3 is TGTGCCAGCAGCAACCCCTCCACAGGGTCCGTAACCTACGAGCAGTACTTT. It is translated as CASSNPSTGSVTYEQYF.